The 11 T cell receptor beta chains presented below share a single source sample, sequenced in a study of shared clonotypes between healthy human individuals. This table comes from immunoSEQ multiplex PCR, and its TCRdb copy is limited to in-frame clones, with some not included. The data contain roughly 2,500,000 clones, 93% of them singletons. Material: naive CD4+ T cells from PBMCs. Subset reported: CD45RA+ positively selected. Receptors originate from a man in his late teens or twenties in good health. Some clones in this sample may be carry-over from other donors' samples.

The chain joins TRBV4-1 to TRBJ2-4; 11 nucleotides agree with TRBD2. From germline, CDR1 is MGHRA and CDR2 YSYEKL. This CDR3 has 18 residues. Trimming cost V 1 base and J 4 bases; bases outside gene matches: 9. The CDR3 loop is CASSQGLAGGKKKNIQYF. The CDR3 coding sequence is TGCGCCAGCAGCCAAGGGCTAGCGGGAGGCAAAAAGAAAAACATTCAGTACTTC.

V usage is TRBV28 and J usage is TRBJ2-1, with D unresolved. Germline V gene lookup returns CDR1 MDHEN and CDR2 SYDVKM. The CDR3 contains 16 residues. The V gene lost 3 bases and the J gene lost 0 bases, with 12 bases spanning the gap. The CDR3 DNA reads TGTGCCAGCAGTTTTTCGTGGTTAGGCTCCTACAATGAGCAGTTCTTC. It specifies CASSFSWLGSYNEQFF.

This clone appeared a few times. Distinct nucleotide sequences in the sample also encode this CDR3. The V and J genes are TRBV29-1 and TRBJ1-1; tentative D call: TRBD1 (5 bases). The V gene's germline CDR1 is SQVTM and CDR2 ANQGSEA. This CDR3 has 13 residues. Deletions cut 4 bases from V and 0 bases from J, with 9 bases between. The CDR3 spells CSVGGALNTEAFF. DNA for the CDR3: TGCAGCGTTGGAGGGGCCCTGAACACTGAAGCTTTCTTT.

The chain combines TRBV6-6 with TRBJ1-5; 7 bases agree with TRBD1. In germline, CDR1 is MNHNY, CDR2 SVGAGI (reference sequence). The CDR3 sequence is 15 residues long. Trimming removed 4 bases from V and 4 bases from J; junction bases left unmatched: 7. The CDR3 sequence: CASSSRDSQNQPQHF. The CDR3 nucleotides read TGTGCCAGCAGTTCCCGGGACAGCCAAAATCAGCCCCAGCATTTT.

This sequence joins TRBV5-1 and TRBJ1-3; D is perhaps TRBD1 (6 bases). CDR1 SGHRS and CDR2 YFSETQ come from the germline V gene. The CDR3 runs to 19 residues. Trimming removed 4 bases at V and 0 bases at J, with 23 bases between. DNA for the CDR3: TGCGCCAGCAGCACAGACGTTGAATGGGGGGCCTACTCTGGAAACACCATATATTTT. Translated: CASSTDVEWGAYSGNTIYF.

The chain has TRBV4-1 and TRBJ1-5, with 10 bases matching TRBD1. V lost 0 bases to trimming and J lost 2 bases; unmatched junction nucleotides: 7. Looked up from germline, CDR1 is MGHRA and CDR2 is YSYEKL. CDR3 length: 18 amino acids. As DNA, the CDR3 is TGCGCCAGCAGCCAAGATCCGACAGGGGGCTCGCGCAATCAGCCCCAGCATTTT. It codes for CASSQDPTGGSRNQPQHF.

This chain joins TRBV6-6 and TRBJ1-5; D possibly corresponds to TRBD1 (5 bases). This CDR3 spans 13 amino acids. The V and J ends lost 8 bases and 9 bases respectively, with 17 bases between them. Germline CDR1 reads MNHNY; CDR2 reads SVGAGI (reference sequence). CDR3 protein: CASHGAVKGPQHF. Here the CDR3 DNA reads TGTGCCAGCCATGGGGCGGTCAAGGGGCCCCAGCATTTT.

The genes are TRBV5-4 and TRBJ2-5; TRBD1 matches at 9 bases. The DNA matches TRBJ2-7 better at its end, which makes the J call doubtful. Germline V CDR1 and CDR2: SGHNT, YYREEE (reference sequence). CDR3 length equals 14 residues. CDR3 sequence reads: CASSLLTGGGEQYF. CDR3 nucleotide sequence: TGTGCCAGCAGCTTACTGACAGGGGGAGGCGAGCAGTACTTC.

This chain connects TRBV5-1 to TRBJ2-7, with 7 bases fitting TRBD1. CDR1 and CDR2 (germline): SGHRS, YFSETQ. CDR3 length equals 15 residues. V gave up 0 bases and J gave up 3 bases; unmatched junction bases: 6. The CDR3 DNA follows: TGCGCCAGCAGCTTGGGACAGGGCAGAATCTACGAGCAGTACTTC. Translation: CASSLGQGRIYEQYF.

The chain combines TRBV11-2 with TRBJ2-1, with 8 positions matching TRBD2. Germline assignment: CDR1 SGHAT and CDR2 FQNNGV. After removal of 3 bases from V and 5 bases from J, the junction contained 9 bases not matched to a gene. The CDR3 covers 16 residues. CDR3 nucleotides: TGTGCCAGCAGCTTCCGGGACCTTAGCGGGAACAATGAGCAGTTCTTC. Amino acid sequence: CASSFRDLSGNNEQFF. Based on the CDR3 plus reference TRBV11-2 and TRBJ2-1, the full variable domain is EAGVAQSPRYKIIEKRQSVAFWCNPISGHATLYWYQQILGQGPKLLIQFQNNGVVDDSQLPKDRFSAERLKGVDSTLKIQPAKLEDSAVYLCASSFRDLSGNNEQFFGPGTRLTVL.

The chain is built from TRBV4-2 and TRBJ2-1; TRBD2 is a possible D gene (6 bases). CDR3 length equals 16 residues. Germline V lookup: CDR1 LGHNA, CDR2 YNFKEQ. V was clipped by 0 bases and J by 4 bases, with 13 bases between them. CDR3 sequence: CASSQDRIGGYNEQFF. The CDR3 DNA is TGTGCCAGCAGCCAAGATCGAATCGGGGGTTACAATGAGCAGTTCTTC.